This T cell receptor (beta chain) was captured by sequencing in a study of cytomegalovirus exposure and HLA in healthy donors. 13 Jbeta primers and 60 Vbeta primers were used for the PCR. As originally analysed: Tens of millions of unique TCR beta chains, roughly 11 million shared, were counted in a later analysis. Sequencing used immunoSEQ multiplex PCR; TCRdb keeps in-frame clones, though not all of them. That table gives V, J and clone size, and the DNA gave D and trimming. The sample carries over 150,000 clones, around 68% recorded once. The V end lost 3 bases, the J end lost 1 base, and 7 bases lay between the germline ends. Germline-derived CDR1 and CDR2 are ENHRY and SYGVKD. The CDR3 contains 15 residues. General observations from the study: As was reported, the HLA-A and HLA-B alleles of most subjects were accurately predicted from TCR beta sequences. Some 150 TCR beta chains were listed as cytomegalovirus-associated.

In regard to this clone: The antigen remains unidentified.

The chain has TRBV10-3 and TRBJ1-6; D gene ambiguous. Specimen: PBMCs. This clonotype was sampled from a man over 45 in good health and CMV-seronegative. The CDR3 protein is CAISDRDSYNSPLHF. In nucleotides, the CDR3 is TGTGCCATCAGTGATCGGGATTCCTATAATTCACCCCTCCACTTT.